The rows below give T cell receptor beta chains drawn from one sample of a study of blood T cell repertoires in COVID-19. Produced via immunoSEQ multiplex PCR; TCRdb's table is partial and in-frame only. The repertoire consists of approximately 74,000 clones, with roughly 90% occurring once and the leading ten covering over 0.95%. Sequenced sample: peripheral blood. These receptors all stem from a woman in her sixties or seventies with acute or convalescent COVID-19. Both conserved end residues are part of each CDR3. D genes are given only for firm matches. Size tells how often a clone was seen (once, few, many) or the class of an expanded clone, and some rows leave it out.

J | size | D | length | V | DNA | CDR3
TRBJ2-1 | NA | TRBD2 | 15 | TRBV6-5 | TGTGCCAGCAGACGGGAGGGAGGACGTAACAATGAGCAGTTCTTC | CASRREGGRNNEQFF
TRBJ1-2 | NA | TRBD1 | 11 | TRBV12-3/TRBV12-4 | TGTGCCAGCAGTACCAGGGACAGGTTGCGCTTC | CASSTRDRLRF
TRBJ1-2 | NA | NA | 19 | TRBV15 | TGTGCCACCAGCAGACAGAGGGGGGGGGCACAGCTAGCTAACTATGGCTACACCTTC | CATSRQRGGAQLANYGYTF
TRBJ2-1 | NA | TRBD2 | 15 | TRBV10-2 | TGCGCCAGCAGTGGAGCGGGGTCTATCTACAATGAGCAGTTCTTC | CASSGAGSIYNEQFF
TRBJ1-2 | once | TRBD1 | 14 | TRBV29-1 | TGCAGCGTTGTTCCACAGGGGTTGAACTATGGCTACACCTTC | CSVVPQGLNYGYTF
TRBJ2-3 | NA | NA | 14 | TRBV7-3 | TGTGCCAGCAGCTTATTGGCCGGCACAGATACGCAGTATTTT | CASSLLAGTDTQYF
TRBJ2-2 | NA | NA | 16 | TRBV5-1 | TGCGCCAGCAGCCTGGGGACGGGCGGGCACACCGGGGAGCTGTTTTTT | CASSLGTGGHTGELFF
TRBJ2-3 | NA | NA | 11 | TRBV20-1 | TGCAGTGCTAGAGGGCTAGCCCAGCAGTATTTT | CSARGLAQQYF
TRBJ1-2 | few | NA | 11 | TRBV20-1 | TGCAGTGCCTTGCGGGGCCAAAGCTACACCTTC | CSALRGQSYTF
TRBJ1-5 | NA | NA | 15 | TRBV24-1 | TGTGCCACCAGTGACACGACAGATAGCAATCAGCCCCAGCATTTT | CATSDTTDSNQPQHF
TRBJ1-5 | NA | TRBD1 | 16 | TRBV18 | TGTGCCAGCTCACCATTGGGACAGGGGGCAGATCAGCCCCAGCATTTT | CASSPLGQGADQPQHF
TRBJ1-2 | NA | TRBD1 | 16 | TRBV5-4 | TGTGCCAGCAGCTTCGGGACAGGCTCGGGGCTGGGTGGCTACACCTTC | CASSFGTGSGLGGYTF
TRBJ1-2 | NA | NA | 14 | TRBV6-5 | TGTGCCAGCCCGATGGAGGAGTCTAACTATGGCTACACCTTC | CASPMEESNYGYTF
TRBJ1-6 | NA | NA | 14 | TRBV5-5 | TGTGCCAGCAGCCCTTGGGCCCCAGGGTCACCCCTCCACTTT | CASSPWAPGSPLHF
TRBJ1-3 | NA | NA | 12 | TRBV30 | TGTGCCTGGACCGGGGCTGGAAACACCATATATTTT | CAWTGAGNTIYF
TRBJ2-2 | NA | NA | 16 | TRBV7-8 | TGTGCCAGCAGCTTTGGGGGCCCCCTGATCACCGGGGAGCTGTTTTTT | CASSFGGPLITGELFF
TRBJ2-5 | NA | TRBD2 | 17 | TRBV18 | TGTGCCAGCTCACCCGGGCGGCTAGCGGGTTTACGAGAGACCCAGTACTTC | CASSPGRLAGLRETQYF
TRBJ1-4 | NA | NA | 14 | TRBV7-9 | TGTGCCAGCAGCCGTGCAGGGGTCAATGAAAAACTGTTTTTT | CASSRAGVNEKLFF
TRBJ2-1 | NA | TRBD2 | 15 | TRBV6-4 | TGTGCCAGCAGTGTGGGACTAGCGGGAAGAGATGAGCAGTTCTTC | CASSVGLAGRDEQFF
TRBJ2-1 | NA | NA | 16 | TRBV30 | TGTGCCTGGTCTGACGTTAGGGGTCCCAGTTACAATGAGCAGTTCTTC | CAWSDVRGPSYNEQFF
TRBJ2-1 | NA | TRBD2 | 12 | TRBV5-4 | TGTGCCGCGGGAGTCCGCAACAATGAGCAGTTCTTC | CAAGVRNNEQFF
TRBJ1-3 | NA | NA | 16 | TRBV4-1 | TGCGCCAGCAGCCACAGGAATCGAGGGACTGGAAACACCATATATTTT | CASSHRNRGTGNTIYF
TRBJ1-5 | NA | TRBD1 | 14 | TRBV4-2 | TGTGCCAGCAGCCAAACTGACAGGGATCAGCCCCAGCATTTT | CASSQTDRDQPQHF
TRBJ2-2 | NA | TRBD1 | 13 | TRBV29-1 | TGCAGCGTTCGGACAGGGGACACCGGGGAGCTGTTTTTT | CSVRTGDTGELFF
TRBJ1-1 | NA | NA | 12 | TRBV16 | TGTGCCAGCAGCCGGCTGAACACTGAAGCTTTCTTT | CASSRLNTEAFF
TRBJ1-2 | NA | NA | 14 | TRBV6-2/TRBV6-3 | TGTGCCAGCAGTTACTCGGGGCTCCCGGAAGGCTACACCTTC | CASSYSGLPEGYTF
TRBJ2-2 | NA | TRBD1 | 15 | TRBV24-1 | TGTGCCACCAGTGATCAGCCAGGGGGCTCCGGGGAGCTGTTTTTT | CATSDQPGGSGELFF
TRBJ2-5 | NA | NA | 15 | TRBV5-1 | TGCGCCAGCAGCTTGACTGGGACACCCCAAGAGACCCAGTACTTC | CASSLTGTPQETQYF
TRBJ1-1 | NA | NA | 11 | TRBV20-1 | TGCAGTGCTAGCGACAGAAATGAAGCTTTCTTT | CSASDRNEAFF
TRBJ2-3 | NA | TRBD2 | 13 | TRBV7-9 | TGTGCCAGCACCCTCGGGGGGGCAGATACGCAGTATTTT | CASTLGGADTQYF
TRBJ1-2 | NA | NA | 14 | TRBV9 | TGTGCCAGCAGCGTAGACGTCCAGGGCCTTAGCTACACCTTC | CASSVDVQGLSYTF
TRBJ1-1 | NA | NA | 14 | TRBV6-5 | TGTGCCAGCAGCCGGGGTACTATGAACACTGAAGCTTTCTTT | CASSRGTMNTEAFF
TRBJ1-5 | once | NA | 13 | TRBV19 | TGTGCCAGTGGGGCAGAGGTGGTTCAGCCCCAGCATTTT | CASGAEVVQPQHF
TRBJ2-3 | NA | NA | 14 | TRBV6-5 | TGTGCCAGCAGGTCCCGGGGGATGGCAGATACGCAGTATTTT | CASRSRGMADTQYF
TRBJ1-1 | NA | TRBD1 | 16 | TRBV5-4 | TGTGCCAGCAGCTTCGGACAGGAGAAGATGAACACTGAAGCTTTCTTT | CASSFGQEKMNTEAFF
TRBJ2-1 | NA | TRBD2 | 15 | TRBV7-3 | TGTGCCAGCAGCTTAGGACTAGCGGGAGTAAATGAGCAGTTCTTC | CASSLGLAGVNEQFF
TRBJ2-6 | NA | NA | 16 | TRBV3-1/TRBV3-2 | TGTGCCAGCAGCCAAGGGTTTAGCGCTGGGGCCAACGTCCTGACTTTC | CASSQGFSAGANVLTF
TRBJ1-6 | NA | NA | 14 | TRBV28 | TGTGCCAGCAGTCTACTAGGAAGCGCCTCACCCCTCCACTTT | CASSLLGSASPLHF
TRBJ1-2 | NA | NA | 13 | TRBV6-5 | TGTGCCAGCAGGCGATGGGGAGGAAATGGCTACACCTTC | CASRRWGGNGYTF
TRBJ1-1 | NA | TRBD1 | 13 | TRBV19 | TGTGCCAGTAGGGACACAGGGGGGACTGAAGCTTTCTTT | CASRDTGGTEAFF
TRBJ2-3 | NA | TRBD1 | 16 | TRBV5-8 | TGTGCCAGCAGCATGGACCGGACAGGGAGAGCAGATACGCAGTATTTT | CASSMDRTGRADTQYF
TRBJ1-6 | NA | NA | 15 | TRBV21-1 | TGTGCCAGCAGCAAAGTGGGCGCTTCGGGGTCACCCCTCCACTTT | CASSKVGASGSPLHF
TRBJ1-5 | NA | TRBD1 | 16 | TRBV28 | TGTGCCAGCAGAGTCAGACAGGGAGAAGTTATCCAGCCCCAGCATTTT | CASRVRQGEVIQPQHF
TRBJ1-2 | NA | NA | 15 | TRBV7-3 | TGTGCCAGCAGCCTCGACAGCTCCAACCACTATGGCTACACCTTC | CASSLDSSNHYGYTF
TRBJ2-5 | NA | TRBD1 | 17 | TRBV19 | TGTGCCAGTAGTCCCTCCCCCCCACAGGGGGACAGAGAGACCCAGTACTTC | CASSPSPPQGDRETQYF